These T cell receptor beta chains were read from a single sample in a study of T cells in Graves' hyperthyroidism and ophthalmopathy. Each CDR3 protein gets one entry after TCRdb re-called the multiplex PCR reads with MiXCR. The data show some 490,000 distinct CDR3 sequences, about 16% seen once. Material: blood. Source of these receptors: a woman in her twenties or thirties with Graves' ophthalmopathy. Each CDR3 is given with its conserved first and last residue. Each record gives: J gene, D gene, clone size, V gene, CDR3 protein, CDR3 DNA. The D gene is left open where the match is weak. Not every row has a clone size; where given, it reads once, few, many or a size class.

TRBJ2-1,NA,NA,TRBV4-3,CASSQRESSFNEQFF,TGCGCCTCGAGCCAACGGGAGAGTTCGTTCAATGAGCAGTTCTTC
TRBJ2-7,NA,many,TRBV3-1,CASSSDQSYEQYF,TGTGCCAGCAGCTCCGATCAATCCTACGAGCAGTACTTC
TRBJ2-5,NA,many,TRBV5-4,CASSLVGKETQYF,TGTGCCAGCAGCTTGGTGGGAAAAGAGACCCAGTACTTC
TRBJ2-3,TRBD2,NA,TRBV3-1,CASSQGWTSGSTDTQYF,TGTGCCAGCAGCCAAGGCTGGACTAGCGGGAGTACAGATACGCAGTATTTT
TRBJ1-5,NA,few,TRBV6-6,CASSYSFPNQPQHF,TGTGCCAGCAGTTACTCCTTCCCCAATCAGCCCCAGCATTTT
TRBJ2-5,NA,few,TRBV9,CASSVGTTTETQYF,TGTGCCAGCAGCGTAGGAACCACGACGGAGACCCAGTACTTC
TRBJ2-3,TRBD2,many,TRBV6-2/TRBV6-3,CASSWSLAGPGWDTQYF,TGTGCCAGCAGTTGGAGCCTAGCGGGCCCCGGATGGGATACGCAGTATTTT
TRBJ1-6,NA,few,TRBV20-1,CSASPGTSDSPLHF,TGCAGTGCTAGCCCCGGGACAAGTGATTCACCCCTCCACTTT
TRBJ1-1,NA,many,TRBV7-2,CASSSRWGNTEAFF,TGTGCCAGCAGCTCCAGATGGGGGAACACTGAAGCTTTCTTT
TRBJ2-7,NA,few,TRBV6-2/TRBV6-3,CASSYPHPGNYEQYF,TGTGCCAGCAGTTACCCCCACCCGGGGAACTACGAGCAGTACTTC
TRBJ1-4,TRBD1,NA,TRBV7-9,CASSARQGTISKLFF,TGTGCCAGCAGCGCCAGACAGGGGACGATCTCCAAACTGTTTTTT
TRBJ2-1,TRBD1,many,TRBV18,CASRATGGTGINEQFF,TGTGCCAGCCGAGCTACCGGTGGGACAGGGATCAATGAGCAGTTCTTC
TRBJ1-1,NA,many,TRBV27,CASGTWNTEAFF,TGTGCCAGCGGCACGTGGAACACTGAAGCTTTCTTT
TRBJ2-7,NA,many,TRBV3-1,CASSQVAGVHEQYF,TGTGCCAGCAGCCAAGTCGCCGGAGTCCACGAGCAGTACTTC
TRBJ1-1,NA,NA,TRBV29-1,CSVEDFRRLGDTEAFF,TGCAGCGTTGAAGATTTTAGGCGGTTGGGGGACACTGAAGCTTTCTTT
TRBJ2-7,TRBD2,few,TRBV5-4,CASSRAGGTASYEQYF,TGTGCCAGCAGCCGCGCGGGGGGGACAGCGTCCTACGAGCAGTACTTC
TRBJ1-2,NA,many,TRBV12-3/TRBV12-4,CASSPYRVGYTF,TGTGCCAGCAGTCCCTACAGGGTCGGCTACACCTTC
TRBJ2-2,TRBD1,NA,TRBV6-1,CASSQNRGRTGELFF,TGTGCCAGCAGCCAAAACAGGGGGCGCACCGGGGAGCTGTTTTTT
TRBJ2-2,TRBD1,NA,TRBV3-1,CASSQIVWVQGKKAGELFF,TGTGCCAGCAGCCAAATAGTATGGGTACAGGGGAAAAAGGCCGGGGAGCTGTTTTTT
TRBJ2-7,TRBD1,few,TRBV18,CASSARDSLYEQYF,TGTGCCAGCTCAGCCCGGGACAGCCTCTACGAGCAGTACTTC
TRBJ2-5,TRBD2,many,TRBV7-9,CASSLILLRSGLYF,TGTGCCAGCAGCTTAATTCTTTTACGTAGCGGGCTCTACTTC
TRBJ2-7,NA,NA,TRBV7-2,CASGLGQLYEQYF,TGTGCCAGCGGCTTAGGGCAGCTTTACGAGCAGTACTTC
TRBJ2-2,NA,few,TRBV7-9,CASSSRDIRNTGELFF,TGTGCCAGCAGCTCTCGGGACATTCGGAACACCGGGGAGCTGTTTTTT
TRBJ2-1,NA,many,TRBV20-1,CSARRHLTGIGVGEQFF,TGCAGTGCTAGGCGCCACCTAACAGGGATAGGGGTAGGCGAGCAGTTCTTC
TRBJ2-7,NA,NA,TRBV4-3,CASSLDSRGNEQYF,TGCGCCAGCAGCTTGGATTCACGGGGTAACGAGCAGTACTTC
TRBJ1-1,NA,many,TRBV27,CASRKIGQSYEAFF,TGTGCCAGCAGGAAAATTGGACAGTCGTATGAAGCTTTCTTT
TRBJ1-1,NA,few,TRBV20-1,CSARAGDITEAFF,TGCAGTGCTAGAGCAGGGGATATTACTGAAGCTTTCTTT
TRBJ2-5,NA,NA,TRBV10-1,CASSERLETQYF,TGCGCCAGCAGTGAGAGACTTGAGACCCAGTACTTC
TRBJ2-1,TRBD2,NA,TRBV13,CASSLPPVGSGDHNEQFF,TGTGCCAGCAGCTTGCCCCCGGTGGGTAGCGGGGACCACAATGAGCAGTTCTTC
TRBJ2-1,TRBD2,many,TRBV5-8,CASSRLGLAGGSSYNEQFF,TGTGCCAGCAGCCGGTTAGGACTAGCGGGAGGGTCGTCCTACAATGAGCAGTTCTTC
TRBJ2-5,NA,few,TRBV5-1,CASSLYSQETQYF,TGCGCCAGCAGCTTGTACAGCCAAGAGACCCAGTACTTC
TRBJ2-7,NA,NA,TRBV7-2,CASSLLWGEQYF,TGTGCCAGCAGCTTACTCTGGGGCGAGCAGTACTTC
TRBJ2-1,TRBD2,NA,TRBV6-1,CASEPSGGNEQFF,TGTGCCAGCGAACCTAGCGGGGGCAATGAGCAGTTCTTC
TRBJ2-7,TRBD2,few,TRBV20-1,CSGLAGDYEQYF,TGCAGTGGACTAGCGGGAGACTACGAGCAGTACTTC
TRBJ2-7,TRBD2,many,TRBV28,CASSPGEERGAYEQYF,TGTGCCAGCAGCCCCGGGGAGGAGCGGGGAGCCTACGAGCAGTACTTC
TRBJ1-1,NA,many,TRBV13,CASSLGPSEANTEAFF,TGTGCCAGCAGCTTAGGCCCGAGTGAGGCAAACACTGAAGCTTTCTTT
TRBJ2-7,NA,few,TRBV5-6,CASSFGGFYEQYF,TGTGCCAGCAGCTTTGGAGGGTTCTACGAGCAGTACTTC
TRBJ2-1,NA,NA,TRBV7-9,CASSSRQTSYNEQFF,TGTGCCAGCAGCTCACGACAGACCTCCTACAATGAGCAGTTCTTC
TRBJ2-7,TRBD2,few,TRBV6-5,CASSYSSGGYEQYF,TGTGCCAGCAGTTACTCGAGCGGGGGCTACGAGCAGTACTTC
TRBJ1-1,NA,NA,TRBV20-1,CSAGGDGALDTEAFF,TGCAGTGCTGGAGGGGACGGGGCCCTCGACACTGAAGCTTTCTTT
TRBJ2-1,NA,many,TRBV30,CAFTEWRDRFYNEQFF,TGTGCCTTCACAGAATGGCGTGATCGTTTCTACAATGAGCAGTTCTTC
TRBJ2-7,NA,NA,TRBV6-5,CASSYSGGVYEQYF,TGTGCCAGCAGTTACTCGGGGGGTGTCTACGAGCAGTACTTC
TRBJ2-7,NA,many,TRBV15,CATSRDTLLGYEQYF,TGTGCCACCAGCAGAGATACCTTACTGGGATACGAGCAGTACTTC
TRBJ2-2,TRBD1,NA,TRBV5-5,CASSPRTGEMSGELFF,TGTGCCAGCAGCCCTAGGACAGGGGAAATGAGCGGGGAGCTGTTTTTT
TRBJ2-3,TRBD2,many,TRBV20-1,CSAWTSGRYGTDTQYF,TGCAGTGCTTGGACTAGCGGGAGGTATGGGACAGATACGCAGTATTTT
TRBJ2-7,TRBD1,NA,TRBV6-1,CASSPQGVPSYEQYF,TGTGCCAGCAGTCCCCAGGGGGTACCTTCGTACGAGCAGTACTTC
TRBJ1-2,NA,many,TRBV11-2,CASSLDLGGGYTF,TGTGCCAGCAGCTTAGATTTGGGAGGTGGCTACACCTTC
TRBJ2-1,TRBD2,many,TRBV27,CASSFVASGSGNEQFF,TGTGCCAGCAGTTTCGTGGCTAGCGGGAGCGGGAATGAGCAGTTCTTC